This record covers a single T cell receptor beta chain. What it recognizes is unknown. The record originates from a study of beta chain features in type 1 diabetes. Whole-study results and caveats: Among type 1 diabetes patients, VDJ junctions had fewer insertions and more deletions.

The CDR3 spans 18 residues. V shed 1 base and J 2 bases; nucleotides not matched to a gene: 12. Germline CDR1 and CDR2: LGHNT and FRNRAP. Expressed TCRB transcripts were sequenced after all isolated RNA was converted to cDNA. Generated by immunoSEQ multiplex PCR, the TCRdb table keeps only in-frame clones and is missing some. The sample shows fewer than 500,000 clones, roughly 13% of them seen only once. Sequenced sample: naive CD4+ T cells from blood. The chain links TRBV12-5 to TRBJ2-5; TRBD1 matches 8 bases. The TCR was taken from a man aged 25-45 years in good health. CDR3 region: CASGLDPLRGPVQETQYF. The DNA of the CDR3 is TGTGCTAGTGGTTTGGACCCCCTCAGGGGGCCCGTGCAAGAGACCCAGTACTTC.